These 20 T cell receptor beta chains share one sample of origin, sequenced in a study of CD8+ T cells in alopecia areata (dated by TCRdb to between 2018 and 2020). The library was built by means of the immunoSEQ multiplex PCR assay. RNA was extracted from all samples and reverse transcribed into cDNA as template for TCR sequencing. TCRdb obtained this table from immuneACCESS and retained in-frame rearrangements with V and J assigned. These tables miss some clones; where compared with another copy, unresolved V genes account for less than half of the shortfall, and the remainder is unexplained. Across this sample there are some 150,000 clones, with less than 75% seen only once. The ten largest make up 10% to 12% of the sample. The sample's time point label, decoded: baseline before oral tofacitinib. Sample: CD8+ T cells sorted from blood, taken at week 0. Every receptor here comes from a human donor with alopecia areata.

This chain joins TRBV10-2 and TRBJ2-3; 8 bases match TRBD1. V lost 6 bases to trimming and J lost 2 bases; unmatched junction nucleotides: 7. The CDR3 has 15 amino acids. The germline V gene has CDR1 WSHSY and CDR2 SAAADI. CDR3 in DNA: TGCGCCAGCAGAAAAAGACAGGGGACCACAGATACGCAGTATTTT. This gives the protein CASRKRQGTTDTQYF.

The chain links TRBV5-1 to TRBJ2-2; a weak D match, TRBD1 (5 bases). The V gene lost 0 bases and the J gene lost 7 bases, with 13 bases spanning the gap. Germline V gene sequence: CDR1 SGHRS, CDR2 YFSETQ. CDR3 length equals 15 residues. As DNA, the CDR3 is TGCGCCAGCAGCTTGGGGGCCAGGGATAACGGGGAGCTGTTTTTT. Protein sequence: CASSLGARDNGELFF.

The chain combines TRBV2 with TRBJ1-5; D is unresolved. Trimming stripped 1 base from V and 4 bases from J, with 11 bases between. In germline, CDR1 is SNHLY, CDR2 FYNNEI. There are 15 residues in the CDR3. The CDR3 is CASSEGPGHNQPQHF. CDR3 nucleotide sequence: TGTGCCAGCAGTGAAGGTCCGGGTCATAATCAGCCCCAGCATTTT.

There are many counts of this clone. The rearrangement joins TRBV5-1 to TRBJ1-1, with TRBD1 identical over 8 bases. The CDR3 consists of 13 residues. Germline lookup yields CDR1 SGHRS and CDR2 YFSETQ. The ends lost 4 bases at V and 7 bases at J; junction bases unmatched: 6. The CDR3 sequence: CASSDGTGYEAFF. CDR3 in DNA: TGCGCCAGCAGCGACGGGACAGGTTATGAAGCTTTCTTT.

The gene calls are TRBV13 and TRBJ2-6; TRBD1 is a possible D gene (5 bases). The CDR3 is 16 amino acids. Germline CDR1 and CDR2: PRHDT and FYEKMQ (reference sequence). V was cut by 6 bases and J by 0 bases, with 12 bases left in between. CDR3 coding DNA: TGTGCCAGCAGTCGCGGCAGGGACTCTGGGGCCAACGTCCTGACTTTC. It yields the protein CASSRGRDSGANVLTF. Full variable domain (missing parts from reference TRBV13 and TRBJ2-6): AAGVIQSPRHLIKEKRETATLKCYPIPRHDTVYWYQQGPGQDPQFLISFYEKMQSDKGSIPDRFSAQQFSDYHSELNMSSLELGDSALYFCASSRGRDSGANVLTFGAGSRLTVL.

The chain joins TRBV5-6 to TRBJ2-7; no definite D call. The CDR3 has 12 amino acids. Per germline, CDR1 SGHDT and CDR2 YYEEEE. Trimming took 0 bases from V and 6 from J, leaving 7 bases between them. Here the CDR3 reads CASSLGASEQYF. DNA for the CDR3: TGTGCCAGCAGCTTGGGGGCCTCCGAGCAGTACTTC.

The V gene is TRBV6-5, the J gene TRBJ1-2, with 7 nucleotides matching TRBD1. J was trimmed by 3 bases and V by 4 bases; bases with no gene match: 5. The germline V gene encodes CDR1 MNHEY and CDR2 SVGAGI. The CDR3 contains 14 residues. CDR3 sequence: CASSSSGTDYGYTF. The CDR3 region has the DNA TGTGCCAGCAGTTCTTCCGGGACAGACTATGGCTACACCTTC.

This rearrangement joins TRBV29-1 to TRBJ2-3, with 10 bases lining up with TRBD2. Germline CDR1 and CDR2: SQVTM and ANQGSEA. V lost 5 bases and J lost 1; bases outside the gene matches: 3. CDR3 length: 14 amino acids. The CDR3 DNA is TGCAGCGTTCCGGGACTAGCGCGCACAGATACGCAGTATTTT. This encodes CSVPGLARTDTQYF.

The CDR3 sequence: CSVEPPTHYGYTF. The DNA for the CDR3 is TGCAGCGTTGAACCCCCTACCCATTATGGCTACACCTTC. The V call is TRBV29-1, the J call TRBJ1-2; D not certain. CDR1 is SQVTM and CDR2 is ANQGSEA in the germline V gene. Trimming stripped 2 bases from V and 5 bases from J, with 12 bases between. The CDR3 has 13 amino acids.

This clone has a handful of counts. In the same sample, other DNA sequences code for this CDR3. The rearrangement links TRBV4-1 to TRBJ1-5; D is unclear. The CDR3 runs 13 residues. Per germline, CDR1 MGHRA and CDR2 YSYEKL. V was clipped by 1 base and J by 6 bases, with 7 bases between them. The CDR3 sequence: CASSQGLGQPQHF. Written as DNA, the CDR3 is TGCGCCAGCAGCCAAGGTTTGGGTCAGCCCCAGCATTTT.

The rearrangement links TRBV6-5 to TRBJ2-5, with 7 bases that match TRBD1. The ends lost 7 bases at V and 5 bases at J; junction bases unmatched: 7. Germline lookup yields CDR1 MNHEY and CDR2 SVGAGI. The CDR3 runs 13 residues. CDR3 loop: CASTRGRGETQYF. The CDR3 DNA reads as TGTGCCAGCACCAGGGGGAGAGGGGAGACCCAGTACTTC.

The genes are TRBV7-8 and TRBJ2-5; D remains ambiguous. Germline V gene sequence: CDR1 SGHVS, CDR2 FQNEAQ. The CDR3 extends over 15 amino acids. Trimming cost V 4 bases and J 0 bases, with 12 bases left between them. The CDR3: CASSSPSVYQETQYF. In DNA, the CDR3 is TGTGCCAGCAGCTCCCCCAGTGTTTACCAAGAGACCCAGTACTTC. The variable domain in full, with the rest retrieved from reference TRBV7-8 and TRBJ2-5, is GAGVSQSPRYKVAKRGQDVALRCDPISGHVSLFWYQQALGQGPEFLTYFQNEAQLDKSGLPSDRFFAERPEGSVSTLKIQRTQQEDSAVYLCASSSPSVYQETQYFGPGTRLLVL.

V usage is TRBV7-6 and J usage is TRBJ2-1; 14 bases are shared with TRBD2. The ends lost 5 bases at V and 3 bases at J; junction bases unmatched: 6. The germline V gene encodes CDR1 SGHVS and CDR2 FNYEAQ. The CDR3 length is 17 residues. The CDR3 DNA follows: TGTGCCAGCAGCCCAGGACTAGCGGGGGGTAACTACAATGAGCAGTTCTTC. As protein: CASSPGLAGGNYNEQFF.

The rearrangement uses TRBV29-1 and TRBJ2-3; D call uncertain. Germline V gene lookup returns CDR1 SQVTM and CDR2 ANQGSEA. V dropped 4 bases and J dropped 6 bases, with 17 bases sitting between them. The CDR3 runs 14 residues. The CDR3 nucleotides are TGCAGCGTTGTAGGTTCGATTACGGTGGATACGCAGTATTTT. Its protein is CSVVGSITVDTQYF.

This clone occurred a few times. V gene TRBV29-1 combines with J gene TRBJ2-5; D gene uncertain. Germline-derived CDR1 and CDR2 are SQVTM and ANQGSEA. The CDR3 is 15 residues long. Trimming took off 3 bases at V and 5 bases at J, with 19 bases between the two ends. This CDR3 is CSVDGFGRTGETQYF. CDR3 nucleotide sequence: TGCAGCGTTGATGGTTTCGGCAGGACCGGGGAGACCCAGTACTTC.

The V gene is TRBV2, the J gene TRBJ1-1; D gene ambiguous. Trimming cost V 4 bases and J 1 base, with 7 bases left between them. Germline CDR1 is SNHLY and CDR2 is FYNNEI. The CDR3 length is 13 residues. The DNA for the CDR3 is TGTGCCAGCAGTGGATACAGGAACACTGAAGCTTTCTTT. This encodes CASSGYRNTEAFF.

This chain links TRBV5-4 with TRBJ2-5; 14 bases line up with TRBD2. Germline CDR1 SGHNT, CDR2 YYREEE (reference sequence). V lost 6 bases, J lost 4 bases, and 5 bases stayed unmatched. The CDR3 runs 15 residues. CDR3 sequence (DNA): TGTGCCAGCACCTCTGGACTAGCGGGGGGAGAGACCCAGTACTTC. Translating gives CASTSGLAGGETQYF.

CDR3 protein: CSLNHPIDYGYTF. CDR3 coding DNA: TGCAGCCTCAACCACCCAATAGACTATGGCTACACCTTC. The chain recombines TRBV29-1 with TRBJ1-2; D remains ambiguous. CDR1 is SQVTM, CDR2 ANQGSEA, per germline. This CDR3 contains 13 residues. The V and J ends lost 8 bases and 3 bases respectively, with 16 bases between them.

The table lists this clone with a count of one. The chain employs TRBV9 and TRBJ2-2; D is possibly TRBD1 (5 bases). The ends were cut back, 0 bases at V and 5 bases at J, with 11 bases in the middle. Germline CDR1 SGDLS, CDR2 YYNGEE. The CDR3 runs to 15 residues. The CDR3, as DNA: TGTGCCAGCAGCGTAGACATGGGGCTTACCGGGGAGCTGTTTTTT. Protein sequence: CASSVDMGLTGELFF.

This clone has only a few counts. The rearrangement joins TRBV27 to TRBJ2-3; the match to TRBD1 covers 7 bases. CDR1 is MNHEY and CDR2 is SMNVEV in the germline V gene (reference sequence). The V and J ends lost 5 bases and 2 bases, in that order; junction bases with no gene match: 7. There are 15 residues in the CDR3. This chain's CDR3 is CASSRETGYTDTQYF. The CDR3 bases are TGTGCCAGCAGTCGAGAGACAGGGTACACAGATACGCAGTATTTT.